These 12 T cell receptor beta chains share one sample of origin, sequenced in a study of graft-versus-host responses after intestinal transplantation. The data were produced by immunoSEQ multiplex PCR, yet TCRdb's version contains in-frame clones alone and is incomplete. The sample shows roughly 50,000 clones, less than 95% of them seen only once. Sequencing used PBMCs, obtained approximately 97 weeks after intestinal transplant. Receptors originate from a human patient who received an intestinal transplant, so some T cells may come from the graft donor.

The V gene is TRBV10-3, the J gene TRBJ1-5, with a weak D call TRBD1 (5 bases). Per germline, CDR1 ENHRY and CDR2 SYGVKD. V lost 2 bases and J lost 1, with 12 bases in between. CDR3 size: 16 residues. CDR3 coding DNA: TGTGCCATCAGTGAGGGGGGAGGGGTAAGCAATCAGCCCCAGCATTTT. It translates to CAISEGGGVSNQPQHF.

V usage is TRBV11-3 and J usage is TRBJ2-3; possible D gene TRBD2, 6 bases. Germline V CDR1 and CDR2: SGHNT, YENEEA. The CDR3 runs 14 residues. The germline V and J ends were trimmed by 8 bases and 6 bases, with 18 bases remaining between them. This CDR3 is CASRRGRGGDTQYF. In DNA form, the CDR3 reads TGTGCCAGCCGGAGAGGGCGGGGCGGGGATACGCAGTATTTT.

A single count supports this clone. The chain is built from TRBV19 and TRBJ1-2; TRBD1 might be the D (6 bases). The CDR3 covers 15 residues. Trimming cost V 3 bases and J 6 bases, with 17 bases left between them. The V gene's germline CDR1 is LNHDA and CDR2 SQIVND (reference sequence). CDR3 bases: TGTGCCAGTAGTATCCCCCTTACAGGGTCTAATGGCTACACCTTC. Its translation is CASSIPLTGSNGYTF.

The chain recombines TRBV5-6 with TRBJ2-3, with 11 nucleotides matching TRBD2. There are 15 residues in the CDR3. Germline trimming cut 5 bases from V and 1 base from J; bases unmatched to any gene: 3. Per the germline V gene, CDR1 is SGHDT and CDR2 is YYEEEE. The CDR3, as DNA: TGTGCCAGCAGACAGACTAGCGGGGGCACAGATACGCAGTATTTT. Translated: CASRQTSGGTDTQYF.

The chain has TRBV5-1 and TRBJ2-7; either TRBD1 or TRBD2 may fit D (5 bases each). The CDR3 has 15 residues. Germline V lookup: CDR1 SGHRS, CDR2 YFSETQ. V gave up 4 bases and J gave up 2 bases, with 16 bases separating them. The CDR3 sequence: CASSTGAGGAYEQYF. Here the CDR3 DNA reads TGCGCCAGCAGCACCGGGGCCGGTGGGGCCTACGAGCAGTACTTC. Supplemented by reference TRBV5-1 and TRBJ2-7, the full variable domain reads KAGVTQTPRYLIKTRGQQVTLSCSPISGHRSVSWYQQTPGQGLQFLFEYFSETQRNKGNFPGRFSGRQFSNSRSEMNVSTLELGDSALYLCASSTGAGGAYEQYFGPGTRLTVT.

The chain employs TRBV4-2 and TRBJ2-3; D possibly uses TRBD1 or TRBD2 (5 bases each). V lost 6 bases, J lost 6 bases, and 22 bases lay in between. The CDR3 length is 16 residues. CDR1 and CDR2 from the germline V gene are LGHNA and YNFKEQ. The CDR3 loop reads CASSVGRGRSTDTQYF. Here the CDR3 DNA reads TGTGCCAGCAGTGTGGGTCGGGGACGAAGTACGGATACGCAGTATTTT.

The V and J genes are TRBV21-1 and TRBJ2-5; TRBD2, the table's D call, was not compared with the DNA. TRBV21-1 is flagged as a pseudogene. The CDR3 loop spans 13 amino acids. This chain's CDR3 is CASSNRGSETQYF. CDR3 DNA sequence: TGTGCCAGCAGCAACCGGGGTTCGGAGACCCAGTACTTC.

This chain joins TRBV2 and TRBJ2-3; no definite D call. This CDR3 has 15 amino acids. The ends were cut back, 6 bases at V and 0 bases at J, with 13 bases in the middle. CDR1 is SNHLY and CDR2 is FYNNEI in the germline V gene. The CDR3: CASSEIKHSTDTQYF. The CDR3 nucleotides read TGTGCCAGCAGCGAAATAAAACATAGCACAGATACGCAGTATTTT. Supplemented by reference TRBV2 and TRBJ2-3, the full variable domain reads EPEVTQTPSHQVTQMGQEVILRCVPISNHLYFYWYRQILGQKVEFLVSFYNNEISEKSEIFDDQFSVERPDGSNFTLKIRSTKLEDSAMYFCASSEIKHSTDTQYFGPGTRLTVL.

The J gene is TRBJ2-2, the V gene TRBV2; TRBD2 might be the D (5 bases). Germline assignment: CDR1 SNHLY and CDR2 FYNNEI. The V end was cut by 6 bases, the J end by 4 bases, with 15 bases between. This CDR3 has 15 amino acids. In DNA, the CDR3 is TGTGCCAGCAGCAGGCGGGCCCCGGGCACCGGGGAGCTGTTTTTT. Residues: CASSRRAPGTGELFF.

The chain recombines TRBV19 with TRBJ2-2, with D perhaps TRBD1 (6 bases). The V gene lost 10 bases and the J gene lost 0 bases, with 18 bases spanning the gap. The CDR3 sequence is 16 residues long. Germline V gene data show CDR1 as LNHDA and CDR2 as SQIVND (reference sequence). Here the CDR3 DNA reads TGTGCCACAGACAAGCAGGGGTGGGCGAACACCGGGGAGCTGTTTTTT. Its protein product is CATDKQGWANTGELFF.

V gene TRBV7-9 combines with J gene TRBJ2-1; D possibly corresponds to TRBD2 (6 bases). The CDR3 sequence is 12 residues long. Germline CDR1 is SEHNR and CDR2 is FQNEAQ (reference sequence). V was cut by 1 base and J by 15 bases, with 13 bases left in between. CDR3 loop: CASSLEGRGGFF. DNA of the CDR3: TGTGCCAGCAGCTTAGAGGGGCGGGGAGGGTTCTTC.

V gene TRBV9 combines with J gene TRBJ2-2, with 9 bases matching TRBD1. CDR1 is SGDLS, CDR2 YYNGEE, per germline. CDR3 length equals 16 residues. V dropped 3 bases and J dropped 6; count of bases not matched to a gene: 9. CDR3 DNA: TGTGCCAGCAGCGATTGGGACAGGGCCTCAGCCGGGGAGCTGTTTTTT. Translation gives CASSDWDRASAGELFF. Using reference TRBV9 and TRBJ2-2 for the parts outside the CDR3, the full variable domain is DSGVTQTPKHLITATGQRVTLRCSPRSGDLSVYWYQQSLDQGLQFLIQYYNGEERAKGNILERFSAQQFPDLHSELNLSSLELGDSALYFCASSDWDRASAGELFFGEGSRLTVL.